This T cell receptor beta chain derives from a study of beta chain features in type 1 diabetes. Donors underwent one heparinised blood draw, around 100 mL on average. CDR1 is MGHRA and CDR2 is YSYEKL in the germline V gene. The CDR3 contains 18 residues. After removal of 1 base from V and 4 bases from J, the junction contained 10 bases not matched to a gene. Expressed TCRB transcripts were sequenced after all isolated RNA was converted to cDNA. TCRdb's copy holds only in-frame clones and misses some; the assay was immunoSEQ multiplex PCR. Of roughly 500,000 clones in the sample, approximately 30% are singletons; the top ten hold 0.06% to 0.07%.

This clonotype originated in a man in his late teens or twenties in good health. The rearrangement uses TRBV4-1 and TRBJ2-1, with TRBD2 matching 10 bases. The sample comprised naive CD4+ T cells from blood. The CDR3 protein is CASSQVALAGVGYNEQFF. The CDR3 DNA follows: TGCGCCAGCAGCCAAGTGGCGCTAGCGGGAGTGGGATACAATGAGCAGTTCTTC.